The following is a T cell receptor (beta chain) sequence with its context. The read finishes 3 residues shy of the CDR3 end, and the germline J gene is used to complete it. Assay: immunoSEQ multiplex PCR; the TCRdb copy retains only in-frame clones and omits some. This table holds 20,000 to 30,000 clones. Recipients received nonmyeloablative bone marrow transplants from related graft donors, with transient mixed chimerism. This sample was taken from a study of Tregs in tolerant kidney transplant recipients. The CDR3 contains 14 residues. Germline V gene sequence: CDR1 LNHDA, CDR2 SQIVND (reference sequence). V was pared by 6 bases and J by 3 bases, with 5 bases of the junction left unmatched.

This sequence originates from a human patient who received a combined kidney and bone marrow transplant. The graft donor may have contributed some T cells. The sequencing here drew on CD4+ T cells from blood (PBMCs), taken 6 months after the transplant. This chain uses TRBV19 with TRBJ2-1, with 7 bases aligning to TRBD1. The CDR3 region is CASSRDSDYNEQFF. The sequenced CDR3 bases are TGTGCCAGTAGCCGGGACAGCGACTACAATGAG.